There are a few counts of the clone carrying this T cell receptor (beta chain). These data come from a study of Graves' ophthalmopathy and Graves' hyperthyroidism. Amplification of the TCR beta CDR3 regions used RNA transcripts (as template). The first-round RT-PCR employed HTBI primers together with the Qiagen OneStep RT-PCR kit. A multiplex PCR was then performed as the second round. Using its own MiXCR run on the multiplex PCR reads, TCRdb lists one record per CDR3 protein. This table holds 650,000 to 900,000 distinct CDR3 sequences, approximately 40% found once. Losses at the gene ends were 5 bases for V and 4 bases for J; bases not matched to a gene: 10. Germline CDR1 and CDR2: SGHTA and FQGNSA. This CDR3 has 17 amino acids.

The sample was peripheral blood. The V call is TRBV7-2, the J call TRBJ2-5, with 13 bases identical to TRBD2. The receptor was derived from an adult man with Graves' ophthalmopathy. The CDR3: CASSRLRTSGSTETQYF. In nucleotides, the CDR3 is TGTGCCAGCAGCCGACTGAGGACTAGCGGGAGTACAGAGACCCAGTACTTC. Variable domain in full (rest from reference TRBV7-2 and TRBJ2-5): GAGVSQSPSNKVTEKGKDVELRCDPISGHTALYWYRQSLGQGLEFLIYFQGNSAPDKSGLPSDRFSAERTGGSVSTLTIQRTQQEDSAVYLCASSRLRTSGSTETQYFGPGTRLLVL.